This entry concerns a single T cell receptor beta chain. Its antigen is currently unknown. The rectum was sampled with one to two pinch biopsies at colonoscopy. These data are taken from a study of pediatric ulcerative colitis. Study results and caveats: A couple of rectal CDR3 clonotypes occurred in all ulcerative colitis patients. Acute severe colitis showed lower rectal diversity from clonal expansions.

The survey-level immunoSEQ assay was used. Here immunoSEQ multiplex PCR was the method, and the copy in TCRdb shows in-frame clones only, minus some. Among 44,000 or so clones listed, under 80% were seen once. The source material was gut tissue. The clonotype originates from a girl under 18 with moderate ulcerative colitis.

The CDR3 bases are TGCGCCAGCAGGTGGGGCTCGAACACTGAAGCTTTCTTT. Its translation: CASRWGSNTEAFF. The chain combines TRBV5-1 with TRBJ1-1, with D possibly matching TRBD1 (5 bases). With 5 bases removed from V and 1 base from J, the gap between germline ends came to 9 bases. Looked up from germline, CDR1 is SGHRS and CDR2 is YFSETQ. The CDR3 has 13 residues.